The 3 T cell receptor beta chains given below trace back to one sample, sequenced in a study of blood T cells in healthy people across ages. The use of a sample-barcoded 5' primer and a J-beta primer mix characterized a second PCR of about 7 to 12 cycles. One entry per CDR3 protein, called by TCRdb with MiXCR from the 5' RACE reads. This table has hundreds of thousands of distinct CDR3 sequences, roughly 21% appearing once. The sample was blood. These receptors came from a man between 65 and 79 years old in good health.

This clonotype was detected a few times. V and J are TRBV2 and TRBJ2-5; 7 nucleotides match TRBD2. The J call is doubtful: the DNA matches TRBJ2-1 better. Germline V gene lookup returns CDR1 SNHLY and CDR2 FYNNEI. This CDR3 has 14 amino acids. The CDR3 nucleotides are TGTGCCAGCAGGAGGGTTAGCGGGCGGGATGAGCAGTTCTTC. Translating gives CASRRVSGRDEQFF.

The table lists this clonotype with a few counts. V gene TRBV12-3 or TRBV12-4 combines with J gene TRBJ2-5, with 9 bases aligning to TRBD2. The end of the DNA aligns better with TRBJ2-1, so the J call may be wrong. This CDR3 is built from 15 residues. The CDR3 bases are TGTGCCAGCACCCCGGGTAGCGGGAGAAGGAATGAGCAGTTCTTC. This sequence encodes CASTPGSGRRNEQFF.

V gene TRBV5-1 combines with J gene TRBJ1-4; tentatively, D is TRBD1 (6 bases). The germline gives CDR1 SGHRS, CDR2 YFSETQ. Trimming took 4 bases from V and 7 from J, leaving 11 bases between them. The CDR3 is made up of 13 amino acids. Written as DNA, the CDR3 is TGCGCCAGCAGCCCCGGGGGGGCTGAAAAACTGTTTTTT. Its protein product is CASSPGGAEKLFF.